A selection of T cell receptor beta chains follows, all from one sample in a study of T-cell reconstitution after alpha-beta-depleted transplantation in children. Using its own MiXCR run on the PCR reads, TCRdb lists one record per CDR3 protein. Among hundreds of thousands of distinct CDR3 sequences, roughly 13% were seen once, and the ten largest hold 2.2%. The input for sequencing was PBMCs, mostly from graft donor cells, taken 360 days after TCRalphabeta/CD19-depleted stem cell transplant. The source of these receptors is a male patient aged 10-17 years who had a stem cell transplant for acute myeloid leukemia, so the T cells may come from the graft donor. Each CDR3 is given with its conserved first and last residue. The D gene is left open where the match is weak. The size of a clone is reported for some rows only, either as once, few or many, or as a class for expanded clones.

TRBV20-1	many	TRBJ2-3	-	CSASRSTDTQYF	TGCAGTGCTAGTAGGAGCACAGATACGCAGTATTTT
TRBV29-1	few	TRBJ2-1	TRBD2	CSARGLAGVPGNEQFF	TGCAGCGCCCGCGGACTAGCGGGAGTGCCCGGCAATGAGCAGTTCTTC
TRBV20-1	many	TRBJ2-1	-	CSAHLAIVYNEQFF	TGCAGTGCCCATCTAGCGATAGTATACAATGAGCAGTTCTTC
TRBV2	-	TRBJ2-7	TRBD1	CASSPQGALSYEQYF	TGTGCCAGCAGTCCGCAGGGGGCCCTATCCTACGAGCAGTACTTC
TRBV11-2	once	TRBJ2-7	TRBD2	CASSPPLAESSYEQYF	TGTGCCAGCAGCCCACCGCTAGCGGAAAGCTCCTACGAGCAGTACTTC
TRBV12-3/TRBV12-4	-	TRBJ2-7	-	CASTVWGVGDEQYF	TGTGCCAGCACCGTCTGGGGGGTAGGGGACGAGCAGTACTTC
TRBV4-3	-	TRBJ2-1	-	CASSQDSPVNEQFF	TGCGCCAGCAGCCAAGATTCCCCGGTTAATGAGCAGTTCTTC
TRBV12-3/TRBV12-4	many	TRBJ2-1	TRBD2	CASSLIRLAGNEQFF	TGTGCCAGCAGCCTAATACGCCTAGCGGGGAATGAGCAGTTCTTC
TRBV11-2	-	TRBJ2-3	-	CASSLYGGSSDTQYF	TGTGCCAGCAGCTTATATGGGGGTAGCTCAGATACGCAGTATTTT
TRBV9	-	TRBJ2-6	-	CASSPSLPRELGLSGANVLTF	TGTGCCAGCAGCCCAAGTCTCCCCAGGGAGTTAGGACTCTCTGGGGCCAACGTCCTGACTTTC
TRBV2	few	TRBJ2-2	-	CASSGHRGTGELFF	TGTGCCAGCAGTGGTCATCGGGGCACCGGGGAGCTGTTTTTT
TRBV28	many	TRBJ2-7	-	CASSLLLAHYEQYF	TGTGCCAGCAGTTTGTTGCTAGCGCACTACGAGCAGTACTTC
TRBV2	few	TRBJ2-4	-	CASSSGQAKNIQYF	TGTGCCAGCAGTTCGGGGCAGGCCAAAAACATTCAGTACTTC
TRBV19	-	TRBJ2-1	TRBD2	CASSRGLGVLNEQFF	TGTGCCAGTAGTAGGGGACTAGGGGTGCTCAATGAGCAGTTCTTC
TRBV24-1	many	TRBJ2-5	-	CATSGLGTGWETQYF	TGTGCCACCAGTGGTTTAGGGACCGGGTGGGAGACCCAGTACTTC
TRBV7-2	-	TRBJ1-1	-	CASSLYGDTSEAFF	TGTGCCAGCAGCTTATATGGGGATACGAGTGAAGCTTTCTTT
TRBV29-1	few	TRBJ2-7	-	CSVEGGADSGGYRVEQYF	TGCAGCGTTGAAGGCGGCGCCGACTCTGGCGGGTACCGTGTGGAGCAGTACTTC
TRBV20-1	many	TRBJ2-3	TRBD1	CSGAFTGGGTDTQYF	TGCAGTGGAGCCTTTACAGGGGGTGGGACAGATACGCAGTATTTT
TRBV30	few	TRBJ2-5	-	CAWMWGDYQETQYF	TGTGCCTGGATGTGGGGGGATTACCAAGAGACCCAGTACTTC
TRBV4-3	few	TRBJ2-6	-	CASSQDTASSGANVLTF	TGCGCCAGCAGCCAAGATACAGCGAGCTCTGGGGCCAACGTCCTGACTTTC
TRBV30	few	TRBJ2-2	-	CAWSVGSSFTGELFF	TGTGCCTGGAGTGTAGGGTCGTCTTTCACCGGGGAGCTGTTTTTT
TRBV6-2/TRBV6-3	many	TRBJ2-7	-	CASSSLHEQYF	TGTGCCAGCAGCAGCCTTCACGAGCAGTACTTC
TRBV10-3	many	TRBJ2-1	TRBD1	CAIMGTGGDSYNEQFF	TGTGCCATCATGGGGACAGGGGGTGACTCCTACAATGAGCAGTTCTTC
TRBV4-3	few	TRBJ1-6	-	CASSQVSGAPLHF	TGCGCCAGCAGCCAAGTATCCGGCGCACCCCTCCACTTT
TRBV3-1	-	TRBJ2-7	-	CASSVLSYEQYF	TGTGCCAGCAGCGTCCTTAGCTACGAGCAGTACTTC
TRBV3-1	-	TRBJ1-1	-	CASSQRTGLGTEAFF	TGTGCCAGCAGCCAGAGAACAGGGTTGGGCACTGAAGCTTTCTTT
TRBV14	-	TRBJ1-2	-	CASSQDLLGVGYGYTF	TGTGCCAGCAGCCAAGATCTGTTGGGGGTAGGGTATGGCTACACCTTC
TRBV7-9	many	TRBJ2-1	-	CASSLVASSYNEQFF	TGTGCCAGCAGCTTAGTTGCAAGTTCCTACAATGAGCAGTTCTTC
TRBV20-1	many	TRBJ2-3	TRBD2	CSAREFSGRVTSTDTQYF	TGCAGTGCTAGAGAGTTTAGCGGGAGGGTTACTAGCACAGATACGCAGTATTTT
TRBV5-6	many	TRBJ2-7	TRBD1	CASSLGGDRVPYEQYF	TGTGCCAGCAGCTTGGGCGGGGACAGGGTCCCCTACGAGCAGTACTTC
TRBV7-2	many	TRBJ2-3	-	CASSLSGLSTDTQYF	TGTGCCAGCAGCTTAAGCGGGCTCAGCACAGATACGCAGTATTTT
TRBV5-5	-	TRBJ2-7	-	CASSLGGGSTYEQYF	TGTGCCAGCAGCTTGGGCGGGGGCTCCACCTACGAGCAGTACTTC
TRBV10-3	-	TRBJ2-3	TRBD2	CAISDLSGRSTDTQYF	TGTGCCATCAGTGACCTTAGCGGGAGGAGCACAGATACGCAGTATTTT
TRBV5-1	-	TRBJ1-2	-	CASSPGTSPANYGYTF	TGCGCCAGCAGCCCCGGGACATCACCTGCCAACTATGGCTACACCTTC
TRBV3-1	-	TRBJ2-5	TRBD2	CASSRQTSSKETQYF	TGTGCCAGCAGCCGTCAGACTAGCTCGAAAGAGACCCAGTACTTC
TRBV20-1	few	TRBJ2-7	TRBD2	CSAREGAGGNYEQYF	TGCAGTGCTAGAGAAGGAGCGGGAGGCAACTACGAGCAGTACTTC
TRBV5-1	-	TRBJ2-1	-	CASSLTTGEQFF	TGCGCCAGCAGCTTAACGACGGGTGAGCAGTTCTTC
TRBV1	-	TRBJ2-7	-	CTSSLTGTSGYEQYF	TGCACCAGCAGCCTAACCGGGACTAGCGGCTACGAGCAGTACTTC
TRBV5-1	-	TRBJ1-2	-	CASSLGAGNYTF	TGCGCCAGCAGCTTGGGGGCAGGGAACTACACCTTC
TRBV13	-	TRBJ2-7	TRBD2	CASRSIGREGPGYEQYF	TGTGCCAGCAGATCCATCGGGCGGGAGGGCCCGGGCTACGAGCAGTACTTC
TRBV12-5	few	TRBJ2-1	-	CASGLGGPYNEQFF	TGTGCTAGTGGTTTGGGAGGACCCTACAATGAGCAGTTCTTC
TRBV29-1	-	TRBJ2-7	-	CSVGRSSSYEQYF	TGCAGCGTGGGCAGGAGTTCGTCCTACGAGCAGTACTTC
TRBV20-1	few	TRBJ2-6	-	CSAQPRSSGANVLTF	TGCAGTGCTCAGCCAAGGAGCTCTGGGGCCAACGTCCTGACTTTC
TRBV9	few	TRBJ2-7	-	CASSFGLDYEQYF	TGTGCCAGCAGCTTCGGACTCGACTACGAGCAGTACTTC
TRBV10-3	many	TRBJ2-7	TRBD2	CAISESMGLASREQYF	TGTGCCATCAGTGAGTCGATGGGACTAGCGTCGCGGGAGCAGTACTTC
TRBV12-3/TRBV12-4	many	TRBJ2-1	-	CASSFRRGAGNEQFF	TGTGCCAGCAGTTTTAGAAGGGGCGCTGGCAATGAGCAGTTCTTC
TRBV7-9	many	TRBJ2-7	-	CASSLNRDLTYEQYF	TGTGCCAGCAGCTTAAATCGGGACTTAACCTACGAGCAGTACTTC
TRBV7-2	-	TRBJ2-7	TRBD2	CASSLEYPSGRATYF	TGTGCTAGCAGCTTAGAATACCCTAGCGGGAGGGCCACGTACTTC
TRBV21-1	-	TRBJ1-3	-	CASSSTGGDSGNTIYF	TGTGCCAGCAGCTCAACTGGGGGGGACTCTGGAAACACCATATATTTT
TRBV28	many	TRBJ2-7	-	CASSQEAEEYF	TGTGCCAGCAGTCAGGAAGCGGAAGAGTACTTC
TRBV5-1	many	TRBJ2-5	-	CASSSLGRQETQYF	TGCGCCAGCAGCTCGCTGGGACGGCAAGAGACCCAGTACTTC
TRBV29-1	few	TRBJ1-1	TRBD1	CSGGGGGSGNTEAFF	TGCAGCGGCGGGGGAGGGGGCAGCGGGAACACTGAAGCTTTCTTT
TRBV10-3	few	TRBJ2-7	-	CAISGPSMASSYEQYF	TGTGCCATCAGTGGTCCGTCGATGGCTAGCTCCTACGAGCAGTACTTC
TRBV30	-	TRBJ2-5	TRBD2	CAWSGLAGQETQYF	TGTGCCTGGAGTGGACTAGCGGGTCAAGAGACCCAGTACTTC
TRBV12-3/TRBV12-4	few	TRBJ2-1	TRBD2	CASSLTGTSATSSYNEQFF	TGTGCCAGCAGTCTTACTGGGACTAGCGCTACAAGCTCCTACAATGAGCAGTTCTTC